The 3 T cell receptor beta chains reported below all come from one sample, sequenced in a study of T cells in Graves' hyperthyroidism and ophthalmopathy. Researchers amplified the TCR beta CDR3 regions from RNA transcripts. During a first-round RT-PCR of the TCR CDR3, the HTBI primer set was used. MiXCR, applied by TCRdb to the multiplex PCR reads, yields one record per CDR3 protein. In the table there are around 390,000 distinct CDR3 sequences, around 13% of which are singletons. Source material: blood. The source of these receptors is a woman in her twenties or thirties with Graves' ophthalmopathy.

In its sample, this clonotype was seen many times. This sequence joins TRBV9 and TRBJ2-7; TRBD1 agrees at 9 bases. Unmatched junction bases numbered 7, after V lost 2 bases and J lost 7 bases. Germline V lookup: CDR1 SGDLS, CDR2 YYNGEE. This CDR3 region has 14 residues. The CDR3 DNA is TGTGCCAGCAGCGTTGAACAGGGGGCACAGGAGCAGTACTTC. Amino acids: CASSVEQGAQEQYF.

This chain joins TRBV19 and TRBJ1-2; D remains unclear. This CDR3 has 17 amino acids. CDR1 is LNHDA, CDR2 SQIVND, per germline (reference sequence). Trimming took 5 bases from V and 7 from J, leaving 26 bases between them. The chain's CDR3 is CASSPARRLITFCGYTF. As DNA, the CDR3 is TGTGCCAGTAGTCCTGCGAGGAGACTCATCACATTCTGTGGCTACACCTTC. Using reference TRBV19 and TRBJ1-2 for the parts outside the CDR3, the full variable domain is DGGITQSPKYLFRKEGQNVTLSCEQNLNHDAMYWYRQDPGQGLRLIYYSQIVNDFQKGDIAEGYSVSREKKESFPLTVTSAQKNPTAFYLCASSPARRLITFCGYTFGSGTRLTVV.

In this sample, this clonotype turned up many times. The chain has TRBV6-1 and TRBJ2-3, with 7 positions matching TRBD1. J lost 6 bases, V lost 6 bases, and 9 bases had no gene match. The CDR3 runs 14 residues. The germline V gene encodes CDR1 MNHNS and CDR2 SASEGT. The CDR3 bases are TGTGCCAGCAGGCTGACAGGGTTGTGGGATACGCAGTATTTT. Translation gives CASRLTGLWDTQYF.